One sample yielded the 7 T cell receptor beta chains listed below, sequenced in a study of T cell changes during pregnancy in multiple sclerosis (dated by TCRdb to between 2018 and 2021). The library was built by means of the immunoSEQ multiplex PCR assay. TCRdb carries this immuneACCESS record with in-frame sequences only. Its versions omit some clonotypes, under half of them owing to an unresolved V gene in the studies checked, with the rest unexplained. Here the sample has over 55,000 clones; 93% occur a single time. In total, the top ten clones hold approximately 1.7% of the sample. The sequencing here drew on peripheral blood, taken after pregnancy. All receptors derive from a female donor with multiple sclerosis, enrolled in a pregnancy study.

J is TRBJ2-7 and V is TRBV5-4, with TRBD1 as a possible D gene (6 bases). V shed 3 bases and J shed 3 bases, with 16 bases lying between them. CDR1 and CDR2 (germline): SGHNT, YYREEE (reference sequence). The CDR3 totals 15 residues. The DNA of the CDR3 is TGTGCCAGCAGCTCAAGGACAGCGAGCCACTACGAGCAGTACTTC. It yields the protein CASSSRTASHYEQYF.

The chain uses TRBV5-4 and TRBJ1-6; 9 nucleotides agree with TRBD1. This CDR3 contains 15 residues. Germline V gene data show CDR1 as SGHNT and CDR2 as YYREEE (reference sequence). Germline trimming cut 2 bases from V and 11 bases from J; bases unmatched to any gene: 8. Here the CDR3 DNA reads TGTGCCAGCAGCTTACCGGGACAGGGCGGTGCACCCCTCCACTTT. Amino acids: CASSLPGQGGAPLHF.

This clone was detected once. The chain couples TRBV5-1 to TRBJ2-4; D is unresolved. This CDR3 spans 11 amino acids. CDR1 SGHRS and CDR2 YFSETQ come from the germline V gene. With 4 bases removed from V and 6 bases from J, the gap between germline ends came to 5 bases. CDR3 region: CASSDTNIQYF. The CDR3 DNA follows: TGCGCCAGCAGCGACACAAACATTCAGTACTTC.

The chain joins TRBV28 to TRBJ1-1; D unresolved. CDR1 MDHEN and CDR2 SYDVKM come from the germline V gene. The CDR3 consists of 14 residues. Trimming removed 2 bases from V and 1 base from J, with 8 bases in between. The CDR3 region is CASSLQAENTEAFF. DNA of the CDR3: TGTGCCAGCAGTTTACAGGCTGAGAACACTGAAGCTTTCTTT.

This chain connects TRBV5-1 to TRBJ2-1; possibly TRBD1 for D (6 bases). There are 15 residues in the CDR3. Trimming cost V 2 bases and J 1 base, with 10 bases left between them. Germline loops: CDR1 SGHRS, CDR2 YFSETQ. CDR3 loop: CASSFDGQSYNEQFF. CDR3 coding DNA: TGCGCCAGCAGCTTCGATGGACAGTCCTACAATGAGCAGTTCTTC.

The rearrangement joins TRBV9 to TRBJ2-3; D unresolved. Germline V gene data show CDR1 as SGDLS and CDR2 as YYNGEE. Trimming removed 3 bases at V and 8 bases at J, with 10 bases between. The CDR3 is 12 amino acids. The CDR3 DNA reads as TGTGCCAGCAGCGCCCAATCGGGTACGCAGTATTTT. Protein: CASSAQSGTQYF.

This chain uses TRBV5-4 with TRBJ2-1, with TRBD2 as a possible D gene (5 bases). CDR3 size: 15 residues. Trimming cost V 4 bases and J 9 bases, with 20 bases left between them. The V gene's germline CDR1 is SGHNT and CDR2 YYREEE (reference sequence). CDR3 nucleotide sequence: TGTGCCAGCAGCCCCGCTACCCGGCTCGAGGGTGAGCAGTTCTTC. It yields the protein CASSPATRLEGEQFF.